This is a list of T cell receptor beta chains from one sample in a study of identical twins. Via MiXCR, TCRdb re-called the 5' RACE reads, giving one row per CDR3 protein. This sample has 350,000 to 600,000 distinct CDR3 sequences, with approximately 15% found just once. This same sample was also taken into another study, of yellow fever vaccine responses in identical twins.

Sequenced sample: CD4+ T cells sorted from blood. The receptors derive from a woman younger than 30 in good health. Each CDR3 is given with its conserved first and last residue. A D gene is named only where the DNA matches it firmly. Clone size is not always given. Where it is, it says once, few, many or a class for expanded clones.

CDR3nt	CDR3aa	v_gene	j_gene	abundance	d_gene	len
TGTGCCAGCAGCTTAGCGCTTCAGAATGAGCAGTTCTTC	CASSLALQNEQFF	TRBV7-2	TRBJ2-1	few	NA	13
TGTGCCAGCTCAGCGGGACAGGGAGATGGCTACACCTTC	CASSAGQGDGYTF	TRBV18	TRBJ1-2	NA	TRBD1	13
TGTGCCAGCAGCTGGCGAGGACCCACAGATACGCAGTATTTT	CASSWRGPTDTQYF	TRBV11-2	TRBJ2-3	few	NA	14
TGTGCCAGCAGCCAAGGGGACCGAACGGCCACTGAAGCTTTCTTT	CASSQGDRTATEAFF	TRBV3-1	TRBJ1-1	many	NA	15
TGTGCCATCAGTGACCGGGACAGGGGGGTTAGTGGCTACACCTTC	CAISDRDRGVSGYTF	TRBV10-3	TRBJ1-2	few	TRBD1	15
TGTGCCAGCAGTTCGTACCAACAGGGTTCCTACGAGCAGTACTTC	CASSSYQQGSYEQYF	TRBV12-3/TRBV12-4	TRBJ2-7	many	NA	15
TGCAGTGCTAGAGATGCGGGACTCCCCTACGAGCAGTACTTC	CSARDAGLPYEQYF	TRBV20-1	TRBJ2-7	NA	NA	14
TGTGCCATCAGTGACAGGAAGGAGACCCAGTACTTC	CAISDRKETQYF	TRBV10-3	TRBJ2-5	few	NA	12
TGTGCCAGCAGTGAGGCCCACGAGCAGTACTTC	CASSEAHEQYF	TRBV25-1	TRBJ2-7	few	NA	11
TGTGCCAGCAGTGGGACACTTAGCAATCAGCCCCAGCATTTT	CASSGTLSNQPQHF	TRBV28	TRBJ1-5	many	NA	14
TGTGCCAGCAGCCAAGATCTAAGACCTAATTCACCCCTCCACTTT	CASSQDLRPNSPLHF	TRBV3-1	TRBJ1-6	few	NA	15
TGCAGTGCTAGAAAACCCCTTATCGAGCAGTACTTC	CSARKPLIEQYF	TRBV20-1	TRBJ2-7	NA	NA	12
TGTGCCAGCAGCACCGGGACTAGCGGTAGAGATACGCAGTATTTT	CASSTGTSGRDTQYF	TRBV13	TRBJ2-3	few	TRBD2	15
TGTGCCAGCAGATCGGACAGGGGGCGAAAGCGGGAGAGTTATACGCAGTATTTT	CASRSDRGRKRESYTQYF	TRBV11-1	TRBJ2-3	NA	TRBD1	18
TGTGCCAGCAGCTTAGATGTCATGGCCGCCACTCAAGCCAAAAACATTCAGTACTTC	CASSLDVMAATQAKNIQYF	TRBV7-6	TRBJ2-4	NA	NA	19
TGTGCCAGCAGTTACAGCTCCGCGAGCTCCTATAATTCACCCCTCCACTTT	CASSYSSASSYNSPLHF	TRBV6-5	TRBJ1-6	NA	NA	17
TGTGCCAGCACCAGAGGGGGGGGATGGACCGGGGAGCTGTTTTTT	CASTRGGGWTGELFF	TRBV2	TRBJ2-2	once	NA	15
TGCAGTGCTCCTAGTACGTTAGCGGGGATCACAGATACGCAGTATTTT	CSAPSTLAGITDTQYF	TRBV20-1	TRBJ2-3	few	TRBD2	16
TGTGCCACCAGTGATCAACCGACAGGTCAGGCCGGGGAGCTGTTTTTT	CATSDQPTGQAGELFF	TRBV24-1	TRBJ2-2	NA	NA	16
TGTGCCAGCAGCCCAAGGGGGAGTGGGGAGCTGTTTTTT	CASSPRGSGELFF	TRBV11-3	TRBJ2-2	few	NA	13
TGTGCCAGCAGTAGAGGACTGGACTACGAGCAGTACTTC	CASSRGLDYEQYF	TRBV6-1	TRBJ2-7	NA	NA	13
TGTGCCAGCAGCGTAGGAGGGACAGGGGACCACGAGCAGTACTTC	CASSVGGTGDHEQYF	TRBV9	TRBJ2-7	NA	TRBD1	15
TGTGCCAGTAGTGGGACATCAGGCACCGGGGAGCTGTTTTTT	CASSGTSGTGELFF	TRBV28	TRBJ2-2	NA	NA	14
TGTGCCAGCTCCCCCGGGGGGCGCAATCAGCCCCAGCATTTT	CASSPGGRNQPQHF	TRBV18	TRBJ1-5	NA	NA	14
TGTGCCAGCAGTTTGGACCCGATGAACACTGAAGCTTTCTTT	CASSLDPMNTEAFF	TRBV6-5	TRBJ1-1	few	NA	14
TGTGCCACCAGCAGGAATAGCGGGGTTGCCCAAGAGACCCAGTACTTC	CATSRNSGVAQETQYF	TRBV15	TRBJ2-5	few	TRBD2	16
TGCAGTGCTTCGCCAGCGACAGGGGAAGAAAAACTGTTTTTT	CSASPATGEEKLFF	TRBV20-1	TRBJ1-4	NA	TRBD1	14
TGTGCCATCAGTGTTACAGGACAGGGAAGCGGGGAGACCCAGTACTTC	CAISVTGQGSGETQYF	TRBV10-3	TRBJ2-5	NA	TRBD1	16
TGTGCCAGCAGCCAATCGGCCAGGGCGCAGTTCTTC	CASSQSARAQFF	TRBV16	TRBJ2-1	NA	NA	12